The present T cell receptor beta chain was sequenced within a study of PD-1 blockade in classical Hodgkin lymphoma. CDR3 size: 14 residues. CDR1 is MNHNS and CDR2 is SASEGT in the germline V gene. Trimming at V came to 3 bases and at J to 6 bases, leaving 2 bases not matched to a gene. This table comes from immunoSEQ multiplex PCR, and its TCRdb copy is limited to in-frame clones, with some not included. The sample gives under 35,000 clones, roughly 90% of which show up once; more than 0.35% is in the top ten. Study-wide results and limits: TCR diversity at baseline was reported to be reduced in newly diagnosed patients relative to healthy donors.

About this clone itself: The antigen is undetermined.

Sample time point: newly diagnosed, previously untreated cHL patient sample. Magnetic negative selection served to purify CD4+ T cells out of PBMCs that had been thawed. Sequencing was done on a sample of CD4+ T cells from blood. The source is a human donor with classical Hodgkin lymphoma. This chain connects TRBV6-1 to TRBJ2-2, with 9 bases that match TRBD1. CDR3 coding DNA: TGTGCCAGCAGTGAGGACAGGGGACCCGGGGAGCTGTTTTTT. Protein sequence: CASSEDRGPGELFF.